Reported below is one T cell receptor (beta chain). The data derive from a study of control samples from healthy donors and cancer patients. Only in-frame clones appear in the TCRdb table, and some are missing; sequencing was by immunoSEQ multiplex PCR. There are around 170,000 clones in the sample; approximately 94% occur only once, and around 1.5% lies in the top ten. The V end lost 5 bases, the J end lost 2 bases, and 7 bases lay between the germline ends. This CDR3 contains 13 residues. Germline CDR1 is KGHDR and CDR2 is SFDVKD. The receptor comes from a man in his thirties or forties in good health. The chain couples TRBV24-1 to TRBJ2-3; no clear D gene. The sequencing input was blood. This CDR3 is CATSVGNTDTQYF. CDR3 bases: TGTGCCACCAGTGTGGGGAACACAGATACGCAGTATTTT.